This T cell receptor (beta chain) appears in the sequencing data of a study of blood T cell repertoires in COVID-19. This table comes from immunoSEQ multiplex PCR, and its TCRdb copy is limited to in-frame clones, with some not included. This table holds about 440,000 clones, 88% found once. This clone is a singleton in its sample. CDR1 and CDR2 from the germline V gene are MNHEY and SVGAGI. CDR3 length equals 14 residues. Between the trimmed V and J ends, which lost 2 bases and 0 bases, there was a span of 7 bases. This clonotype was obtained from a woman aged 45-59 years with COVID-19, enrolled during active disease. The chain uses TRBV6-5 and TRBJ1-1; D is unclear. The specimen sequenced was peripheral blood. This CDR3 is CASSYGQMNTEAFF. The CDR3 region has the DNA TGTGCCAGCAGTTACGGGCAGATGAACACTGAAGCTTTCTTT.